This paragraph reports one T cell receptor (beta chain). The data originate from a study of cytomegalovirus exposure and HLA in healthy donors. At the level of the study: The roughly 120 validation repertoires, a later analysis reported, used the same platform as the 666 first-cohort repertoires.

With 1 base removed from V and 1 base from J, the gap between germline ends came to 13 bases. This CDR3 spans 17 amino acids. Germline V gives CDR1 SEHNR, CDR2 FQNEAQ (reference sequence). Assay used: immunoSEQ multiplex PCR; TCRdb lists only in-frame clones, some missing. The sample has 70,000 or so clones; roughly 94% are singletons. The sample was PBMCs. The chain is built from TRBV7-9 and TRBJ2-2, with D tentatively TRBD1 (6 bases). The sequence was collected from a woman younger than 35 in good health and CMV-seropositive. The CDR3 nucleotides read TGTGCCAGCAGCTTAGGGGCACCGGGACAGAACACCGGGGAGCTGTTTTTT. Translated: CASSLGAPGQNTGELFF.